The T cell receptor beta chain described here comes from a study of early T cells in non-severe SARS-CoV-2 infection. The CDR3 contains 13 residues. Germline V gene sequence: CDR1 SQVTM, CDR2 ANQGSEA. The ends were cut back, 2 bases at V and 0 bases at J, with 6 bases in the middle. Unique molecular identifiers tagged individual cDNA molecules. MiXCR was run by TCRdb on the 5' RACE reads, yielding one entry per CDR3 protein. The repertoire has over 50,000 distinct CDR3 sequences, roughly 8% of them found once; the top ten carry 9.4%. This clonotype was seen only a few times. Sequences were obtained from whole blood. This chain links TRBV29-1 with TRBJ2-3; D not resolved. This sequence originates from an adult who was a healthcare worker with PCR-confirmed SARS-CoV-2 infection or an uninfected control (not recorded which). CDR3 region: CSVEYTSTDTQYF. CDR3 sequence (DNA): TGCAGCGTTGAATATACCAGCACAGATACGCAGTATTTT.